Below are 9 T cell receptor beta chains sequenced from a single sample in a study of response to subunit inactivated influenza vaccine. TCRdb processed the RT-PCR reads anew with MiXCR; each CDR3 protein has one entry. The sample carries over 800,000 distinct CDR3 sequences, 21% recorded once. The material sequenced was PBMCs from blood, taken roughly 5 days after vaccination. The source is a middle-aged man who received an inactivated influenza vaccine.

V gene TRBV5-1 combines with J gene TRBJ2-7; D ambiguous. Germline lookup yields CDR1 SGHRS and CDR2 YFSETQ. This CDR3 contains 14 residues. Trimming pared 6 bases from V and 6 bases from J, leaving 19 bases between. In nucleotides, the CDR3 is TGCGCCAGCACGTCGACTGACCTCCGCCGCGAGCAGTACTTC. Protein product: CASTSTDLRREQYF.

This clonotype was observed a few times. The rearrangement joins TRBV5-5 to TRBJ2-3; TRBD2 agrees at 12 bases. J gave up 2 bases and V 5 bases, and 6 bases lay outside the gene matches. This CDR3 has 16 residues. The germline V gene has CDR1 SGHKS and CDR2 YYEKEE (reference sequence). Here the CDR3 DNA reads TGTGCCAGCAGACCTGGACTAGCGGGGTACACAGATACGCAGTATTTT. Translated: CASRPGLAGYTDTQYF.

The chain is built from TRBV6-2 or TRBV6-3 and TRBJ2-5, with TRBD1 identical over 8 bases. This CDR3 has 15 amino acids. J lost 5 bases, V lost 2 bases, and 7 bases had no gene match. CDR1 is MNHEY, CDR2 SVGEGT, per germline. This chain's CDR3 is CASSYPRTGRETQYF. CDR3 bases: TGTGCCAGCAGTTACCCACGGACAGGGCGGGAGACCCAGTACTTC.

Only a few counts were recorded for this clonotype. The chain has TRBV10-3 and TRBJ1-1, with D perhaps TRBD1 (6 bases). CDR3 length: 13 residues. Between the trimmed V and J ends, which lost 10 bases and 1 base, there was a span of 13 bases. CDR1 and CDR2 (germline): ENHRY, SYGVKD. The chain's CDR3 is CATNRAQNTEAFF. The CDR3 nucleotides read TGTGCCACCAACAGGGCCCAGAACACTGAAGCTTTCTTT.

This clonotype was detected many times. The chain is built from TRBV7-9 and TRBJ2-1; TRBD2 matches at 10 bases. The CDR3 totals 15 residues. The trim removed 5 bases at V and 4 bases at J, leaving 5 bases unmatched. From germline, CDR1 is SEHNR and CDR2 FQNEAQ (reference sequence). CDR3 sequence: CASSLSGGLYNEQFF. Here the CDR3 DNA reads TGTGCCAGCAGCCTTAGCGGGGGGTTATACAATGAGCAGTTCTTC.

The chain is built from TRBV6-2 or TRBV6-3 and TRBJ2-1; 8 nucleotides match TRBD1. V dropped 2 bases and J dropped 9; count of bases not matched to a gene: 6. The CDR3 spans 14 residues. CDR1 and CDR2 from the germline V gene are MNHEY and SVGEGT. The CDR3 DNA sequence: TGTGCCAGCAGTTACGGGCAGGGGGCCACTGAGCAGTTCTTC. It yields the protein CASSYGQGATEQFF.

There are many counts of this clonotype. This chain uses TRBV5-1 with TRBJ2-1; maybe TRBD2 (5 bases). The CDR3 extends over 14 amino acids. V was cut by 0 bases and J by 7 bases, with 11 bases left in between. The germline V gene encodes CDR1 SGHRS and CDR2 YFSETQ. The CDR3 sequence is CASSLEGLANEQFF. Written as DNA, the CDR3 is TGCGCCAGCAGCTTGGAAGGGCTAGCAAATGAGCAGTTCTTC.

This clonotype was seen more than once but under ten times. This chain connects TRBV20-1 to TRBJ1-2; 9 bases are shared with TRBD1. Germline assignment: CDR1 DFQATT and CDR2 SNEGSKA (reference sequence). CDR3 length equals 15 residues. V gave up 3 bases and J gave up 6 bases; unmatched junction bases: 11. The CDR3 reads CSARGPRTGEDGYTF. In DNA, the CDR3 is TGCAGTGCTAGGGGTCCCCGGACAGGGGAGGATGGCTACACCTTC.

The chain couples TRBV20-1 to TRBJ1-2, with 7 bases fitting TRBD1. The V gene end was trimmed by 3 bases and the J gene end by 4 bases; junction bases not matched to a gene: 8. CDR3 size: 14 residues. CDR1 and CDR2 from the germline V gene are DFQATT and SNEGSKA (reference sequence). In DNA form, the CDR3 reads TGCAGTGCTAGTAACAGGGGCCTTCCCTATGGCTACACCTTC. It codes for CSASNRGLPYGYTF.